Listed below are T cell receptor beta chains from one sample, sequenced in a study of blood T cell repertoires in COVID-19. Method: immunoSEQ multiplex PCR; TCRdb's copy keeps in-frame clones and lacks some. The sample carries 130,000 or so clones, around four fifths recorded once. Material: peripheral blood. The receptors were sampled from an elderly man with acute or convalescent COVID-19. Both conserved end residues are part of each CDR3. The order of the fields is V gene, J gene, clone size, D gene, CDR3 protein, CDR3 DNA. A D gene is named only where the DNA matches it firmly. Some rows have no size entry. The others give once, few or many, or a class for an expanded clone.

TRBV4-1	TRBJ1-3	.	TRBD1	CASSQQMLRQGTGNTIYF	TGCGCCAGCAGCCAACAAATGTTAAGACAGGGTACTGGAAACACCATATATTTT
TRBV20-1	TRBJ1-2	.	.	CSCVAYYGYTF	TGCTCCTGCGTCGCCTACTATGGCTACACCTTC
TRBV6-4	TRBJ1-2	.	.	CASSDMAGVGGYTF	TGTGCCAGCAGTGACATGGCAGGGGTCGGGGGCTACACCTTC
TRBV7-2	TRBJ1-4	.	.	CASSLGQIEKLFF	TGTGCCAGCAGCTTAGGGCAAATTGAAAAACTGTTTTTT
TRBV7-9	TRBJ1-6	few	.	CASSFERIGAPLHF	TGTGCCAGCAGCTTCGAGCGAATCGGGGCACCCCTCCACTTT
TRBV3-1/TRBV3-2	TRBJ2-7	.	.	CASSQDRRPQYEQYF	TGTGCCAGCAGCCAAGATCGCAGGCCTCAGTACGAGCAGTACTTC
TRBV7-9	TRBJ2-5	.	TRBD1	CASSLTGQGETQYF	TGTGCCAGCAGCTTAACTGGACAGGGCGAGACCCAGTACTTC
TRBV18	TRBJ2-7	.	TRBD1	CASSPVGTGVEQYF	TGTGCCAGCTCACCAGTAGGGACAGGGGTCGAGCAGTACTTC
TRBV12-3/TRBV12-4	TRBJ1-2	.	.	CASSLDIGYGYTF	TGTGCCAGCAGTTTGGACATTGGCTATGGCTACACCTTC
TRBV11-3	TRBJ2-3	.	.	CASSLGVPGTDTQYF	TGTGCCAGCAGCTTGGGCGTTCCAGGGACAGATACGCAGTATTTT
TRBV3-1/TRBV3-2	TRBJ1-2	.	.	CASSQGGRGYTF	TGTGCCAGCAGCCAAGGTGGCAGAGGCTACACCTTC
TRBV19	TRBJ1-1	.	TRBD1	CASSAPQGSEAFF	TGTGCCAGTAGTGCCCCACAGGGGTCTGAAGCTTTCTTT
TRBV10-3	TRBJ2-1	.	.	CAISESKAWQDNEQFF	TGTGCCATCAGTGAGTCGAAGGCTTGGCAGGACAATGAGCAGTTCTTC
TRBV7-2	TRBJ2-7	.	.	CASSLDHYEQYF	TGTGCCAGCAGCTTAGATCACTACGAGCAGTACTTC
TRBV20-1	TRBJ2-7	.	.	CSASRGIYEQYF	TGCAGTGCTAGTAGGGGAATCTACGAGCAGTACTTC
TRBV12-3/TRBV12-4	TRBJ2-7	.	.	CASSLEGWEQYF	TGTGCCAGCAGTTTGGAGGGGTGGGAGCAGTACTTC
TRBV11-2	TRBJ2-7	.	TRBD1	CASSGTGGAFYEQYF	TGTGCCAGCAGCGGGACAGGGGGCGCGTTCTACGAGCAGTACTTC
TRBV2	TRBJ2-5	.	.	CASSPSTGFETQYF	TGTGCCAGCAGTCCTTCGACAGGCTTCGAGACCCAGTACTTC
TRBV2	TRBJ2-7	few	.	CASQGTYDSGDEQYF	TGTGCCAGCCAAGGGACTTATGATTCAGGCGACGAGCAGTACTTC
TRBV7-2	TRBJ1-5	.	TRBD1	CASSLEQGINQPQHF	TGTGCCAGCAGCTTAGAACAGGGGATTAATCAGCCCCAGCATTTT
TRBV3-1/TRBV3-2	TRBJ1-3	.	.	CASSQVTGSGNTIYF	TGTGCCAGCAGCCAAGTAACGGGCTCTGGAAACACCATATATTTT
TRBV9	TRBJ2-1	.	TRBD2	CASSVVAGGPIWGYNEQFF	TGTGCCAGCAGCGTAGTCGCGGGGGGGCCGATTTGGGGCTACAATGAGCAGTTCTTC
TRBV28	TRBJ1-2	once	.	CASSKASYYVADYGYTF	TGTGCCAGCAGTAAGGCCTCCTACTACGTTGCGGACTATGGCTACACCTTC
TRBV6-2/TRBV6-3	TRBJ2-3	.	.	CASSPDLYRGTDTQYF	TGTGCCAGCAGCCCTGACCTGTATCGGGGAACAGATACGCAGTATTTT
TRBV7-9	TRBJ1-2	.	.	CASSLGGSGYGYTF	TGTGCCAGCAGCTTAGGCGGCAGTGGCTATGGCTACACCTTC
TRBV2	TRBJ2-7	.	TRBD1	CAGRGTGRFEQYF	TGTGCCGGAAGGGGGACAGGACGGTTCGAGCAGTACTTC
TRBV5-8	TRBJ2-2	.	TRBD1	CASSAGQGAVTGELFF	TGTGCCAGCAGCGCGGGACAGGGGGCGGTCACCGGGGAGCTGTTTTTT
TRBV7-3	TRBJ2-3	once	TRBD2	CASSLNPPSGGGDTQYF	TGTGCCAGCAGCTTAAATCCCCCTAGCGGGGGCGGGGATACGCAGTATTTT
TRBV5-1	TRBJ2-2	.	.	CASSYGQQNTGELFF	TGCGCCAGCAGCTACGGACAGCAGAACACCGGGGAGCTGTTTTTT
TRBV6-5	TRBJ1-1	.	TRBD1	CASSNPGTGVTEAFF	TGTGCCAGCAGTAACCCCGGGACAGGGGTCACTGAAGCTTTCTTT
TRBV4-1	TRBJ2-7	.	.	CASSQGTVTYEQYF	TGCGCCAGCAGCCAAGGGACAGTCACCTACGAGCAGTACTTC
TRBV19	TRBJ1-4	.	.	CASSMRGSATNEKLFF	TGTGCCAGTAGTATGCGGGGGAGCGCAACTAATGAAAAACTGTTTTTT
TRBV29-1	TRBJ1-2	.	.	CSVEAFGLGGYTF	TGCAGCGTTGAAGCCTTCGGACTGGGTGGCTACACCTTC
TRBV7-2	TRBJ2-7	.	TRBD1	CASSFRDRSSYEQYF	TGTGCCAGCAGCTTCCGGGACAGGAGCTCCTACGAGCAGTACTTC
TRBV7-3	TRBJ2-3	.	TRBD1	CASSSSGGLGTDTQYF	TGTGCCAGCAGCTCCTCAGGGGGCCTCGGCACAGATACGCAGTATTTT
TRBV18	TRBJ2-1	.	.	CASSPRDKTEQFF	TGTGCCAGCTCACCACGGGACAAAACTGAGCAGTTCTTC